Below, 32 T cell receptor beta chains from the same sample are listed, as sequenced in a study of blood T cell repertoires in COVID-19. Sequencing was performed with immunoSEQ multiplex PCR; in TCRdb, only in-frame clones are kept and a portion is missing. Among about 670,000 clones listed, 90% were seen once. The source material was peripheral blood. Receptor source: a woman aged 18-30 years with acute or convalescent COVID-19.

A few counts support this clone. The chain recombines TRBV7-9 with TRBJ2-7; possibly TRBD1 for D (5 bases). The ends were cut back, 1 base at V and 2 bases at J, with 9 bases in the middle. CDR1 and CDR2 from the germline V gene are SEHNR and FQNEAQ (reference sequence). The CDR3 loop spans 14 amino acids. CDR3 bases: TGTGCCAGCAGCTTAGACAGGAACCCCTACGAGCAGTACTTC. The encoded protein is CASSLDRNPYEQYF.

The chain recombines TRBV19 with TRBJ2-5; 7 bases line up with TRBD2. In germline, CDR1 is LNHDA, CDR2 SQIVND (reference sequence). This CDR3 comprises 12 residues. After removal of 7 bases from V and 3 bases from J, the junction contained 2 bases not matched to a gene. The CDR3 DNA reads TGTGCCAGTACTGCGGGGGAAGAGACCCAGTACTTC. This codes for CASTAGEETQYF.

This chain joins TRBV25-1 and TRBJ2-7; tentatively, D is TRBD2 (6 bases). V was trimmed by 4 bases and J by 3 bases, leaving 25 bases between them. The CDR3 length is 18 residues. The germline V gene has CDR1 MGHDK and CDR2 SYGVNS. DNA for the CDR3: TGTGCCAGCAGTGTAGGGGAGGACCTCAGGGCGAGGGGCTACGAGCAGTACTTC. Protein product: CASSVGEDLRARGYEQYF.

The CDR3, as DNA: TGTGCCAGCAGCTTGGACAGGGGGATTGGGCAGCCCCAGCATTTT. It is translated as CASSLDRGIGQPQHF. The chain employs TRBV5-4 and TRBJ1-5; TRBD1 matches at 8 bases. The CDR3 extends over 15 amino acids. The V segment lost 0 bases and the J segment 7 bases; nucleotides outside the gene matches: 6. Germline V gene data show CDR1 as SGHNT and CDR2 as YYREEE (reference sequence).

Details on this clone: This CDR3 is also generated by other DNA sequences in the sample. CDR3: CASSLTGYEQYF. CDR3 DNA: TGCGCCAGCAGCTTGACGGGCTACGAGCAGTACTTC. The J gene is TRBJ2-7, the V gene TRBV5-1; no reliable D call. This CDR3 is 12 amino acids long. V was clipped by 1 base and J by 3 bases, with 5 bases between them. CDR1 is SGHRS, CDR2 YFSETQ, per germline.

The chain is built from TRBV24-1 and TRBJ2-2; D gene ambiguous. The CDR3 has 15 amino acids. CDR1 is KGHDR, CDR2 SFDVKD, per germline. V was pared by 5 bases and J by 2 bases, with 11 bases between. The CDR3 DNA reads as TGTGCCACCAGTGGGTCTGAGGAAAACACCGGGGAGCTGTTTTTT. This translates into CATSGSEENTGELFF.

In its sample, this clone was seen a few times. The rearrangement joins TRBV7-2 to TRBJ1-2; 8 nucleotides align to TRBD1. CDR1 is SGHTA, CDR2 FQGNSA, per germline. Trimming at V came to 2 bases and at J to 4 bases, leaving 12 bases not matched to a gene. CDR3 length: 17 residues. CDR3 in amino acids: CASSLNGGVDRVYGYTF. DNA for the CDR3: TGTGCCAGCAGCTTAAATGGGGGGGTGGACAGGGTCTATGGCTACACCTTC.

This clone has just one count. The CDR3 bases are TGTGCCAGCAGCAAGACAGGGACCGGGGAGCTGTTTTTT. It translates to CASSKTGTGELFF. The chain carries TRBV5-6 and TRBJ2-2, with 7 bases lining up with TRBD1. Germline CDR1 reads SGHDT; CDR2 reads YYEEEE. The CDR3 is 13 residues long. V was clipped by 4 bases and J by 5 bases; unmatched bases: 2. Based on the CDR3 plus reference TRBV5-6 and TRBJ2-2, the full variable domain is DAGVTQSPTHLIKTRGQQVTLRCSPKSGHDTVSWYQQALGQGPQFIFQYYEEEERQRGNFPDRFSGHQFPNYSSELNVNALLLGDSALYLCASSKTGTGELFFGEGSRLTVL.

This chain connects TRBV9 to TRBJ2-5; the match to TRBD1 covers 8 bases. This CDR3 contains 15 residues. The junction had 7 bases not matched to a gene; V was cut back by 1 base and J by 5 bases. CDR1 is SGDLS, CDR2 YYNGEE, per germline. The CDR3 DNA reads TGTGCCAGCAGCGTATATTCAGGGGGCATGGAGACCCAGTACTTC. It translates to CASSVYSGGMETQYF.

The CDR3 sequence is CAWLRGNTANTEAFF. CDR3 DNA: TGTGCCTGGTTAAGGGGGAATACAGCGAACACTGAAGCTTTCTTT. The rearrangement uses TRBV30 and TRBJ1-1; maybe TRBD1 (6 bases). The ends were cut back, 5 bases at V and 1 base at J, with 17 bases in the middle. The germline V gene has CDR1 GTSNPN and CDR2 SVGIG (reference sequence). The CDR3 runs to 15 residues.

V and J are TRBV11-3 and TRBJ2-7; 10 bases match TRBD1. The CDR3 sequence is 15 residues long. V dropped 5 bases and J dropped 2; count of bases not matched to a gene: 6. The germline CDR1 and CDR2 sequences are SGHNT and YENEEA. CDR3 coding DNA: TGTGCCAGCAGCCCCGCGGGACAGGGGACCTACGAGCAGTACTTC. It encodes CASSPAGQGTYEQYF.

CDR3 in DNA: TGCGCCAGCAGCTCCAACCAACGGAGCGCCCAAGAGACCCAGTACTTC. It yields the protein CASSSNQRSAQETQYF. V usage is TRBV5-1 and J usage is TRBJ2-5, with D uncertain. Trimming took 3 bases from V and 1 from J, leaving 16 bases between them. CDR1 SGHRS and CDR2 YFSETQ come from the germline V gene. The CDR3 length is 16 residues.

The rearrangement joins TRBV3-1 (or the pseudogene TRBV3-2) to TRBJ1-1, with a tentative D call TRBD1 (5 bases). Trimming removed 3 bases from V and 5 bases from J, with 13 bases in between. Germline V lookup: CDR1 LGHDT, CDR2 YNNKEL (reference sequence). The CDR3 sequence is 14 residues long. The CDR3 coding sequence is TGTGCCAGCAGCCACGATGGGGGGAGTACTGAAGCTTTCTTT. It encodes CASSHDGGSTEAFF.

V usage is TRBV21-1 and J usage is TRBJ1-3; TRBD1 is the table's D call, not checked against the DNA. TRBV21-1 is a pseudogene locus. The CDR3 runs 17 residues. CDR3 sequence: CASTNPAKGKKGNTIYF. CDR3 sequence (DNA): TGTGCCAGCACCAACCCCGCTAAGGGGAAAAAAGGAAACACCATATATTTT.

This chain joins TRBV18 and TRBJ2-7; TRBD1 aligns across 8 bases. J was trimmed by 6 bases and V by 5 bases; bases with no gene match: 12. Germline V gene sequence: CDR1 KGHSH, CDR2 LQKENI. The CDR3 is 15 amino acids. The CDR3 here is CASSAGQAVNREQYF. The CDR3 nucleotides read TGTGCCAGCTCAGCGGGACAGGCGGTAAACCGCGAGCAGTACTTC.

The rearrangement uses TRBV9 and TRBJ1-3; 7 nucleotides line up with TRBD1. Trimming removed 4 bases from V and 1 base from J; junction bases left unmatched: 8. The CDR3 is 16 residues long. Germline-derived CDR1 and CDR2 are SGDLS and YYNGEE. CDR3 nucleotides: TGTGCCAGCAGCCACGACAGGGATCGATCTGGAAACACCATATATTTT. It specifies CASSHDRDRSGNTIYF.

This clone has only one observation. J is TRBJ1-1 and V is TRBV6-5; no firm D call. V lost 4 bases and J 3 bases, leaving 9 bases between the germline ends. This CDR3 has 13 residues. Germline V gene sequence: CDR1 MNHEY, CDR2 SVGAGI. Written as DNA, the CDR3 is TGTGCCAGCAGTTTCCGGGATTACACTGAAGCTTTCTTT. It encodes CASSFRDYTEAFF.

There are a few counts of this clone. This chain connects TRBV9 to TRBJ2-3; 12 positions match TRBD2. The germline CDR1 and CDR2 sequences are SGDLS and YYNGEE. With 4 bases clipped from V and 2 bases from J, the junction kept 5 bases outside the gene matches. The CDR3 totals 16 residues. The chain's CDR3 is CASSSRLAGDTDTQYF. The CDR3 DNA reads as TGTGCCAGCAGCTCCCGACTAGCGGGAGACACAGATACGCAGTATTTT.

The CDR3 DNA reads as TGTGCCAGCAGGCAGGGACTGGATCAGCCCCAGCATTTT. It translates to CASRQGLDQPQHF. This chain uses TRBV6-5 with TRBJ1-5; TRBD1 is a possible D gene (5 bases). Trimming took off 6 bases at V and 5 bases at J, with 11 bases between the two ends. The CDR3 runs 13 residues. Germline CDR1 reads MNHEY; CDR2 reads SVGAGI.

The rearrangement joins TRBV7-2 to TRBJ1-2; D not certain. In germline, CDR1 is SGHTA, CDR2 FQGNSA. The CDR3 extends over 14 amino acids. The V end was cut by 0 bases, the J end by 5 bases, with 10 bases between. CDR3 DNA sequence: TGTGCCAGCAGCTTAGCGACAATCCAATATGGCTACACCTTC. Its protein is CASSLATIQYGYTF.

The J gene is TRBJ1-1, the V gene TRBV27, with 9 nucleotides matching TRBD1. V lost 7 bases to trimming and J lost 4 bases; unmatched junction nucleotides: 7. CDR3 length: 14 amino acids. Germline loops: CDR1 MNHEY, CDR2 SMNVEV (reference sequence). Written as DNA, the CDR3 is TGTGCCAGCATGATGGGACAGGGAATCACTGAAGCTTTCTTT. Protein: CASMMGQGITEAFF.

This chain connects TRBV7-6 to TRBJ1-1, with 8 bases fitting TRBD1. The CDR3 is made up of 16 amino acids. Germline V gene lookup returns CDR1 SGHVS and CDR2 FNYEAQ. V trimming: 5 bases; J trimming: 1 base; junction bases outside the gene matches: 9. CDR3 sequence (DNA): TGTGCCAGCAGCCTAAATCCGACAGGGGCGAACACTGAAGCTTTCTTT. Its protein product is CASSLNPTGANTEAFF.

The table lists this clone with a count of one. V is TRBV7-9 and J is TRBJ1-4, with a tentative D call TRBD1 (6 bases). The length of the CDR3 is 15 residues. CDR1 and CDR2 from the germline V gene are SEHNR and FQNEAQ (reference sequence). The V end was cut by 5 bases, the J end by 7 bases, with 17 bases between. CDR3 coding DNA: TGTGCCAGCAGCCCGGGGGGGGCGATTGGTGAAAAACTGTTTTTT. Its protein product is CASSPGGAIGEKLFF.

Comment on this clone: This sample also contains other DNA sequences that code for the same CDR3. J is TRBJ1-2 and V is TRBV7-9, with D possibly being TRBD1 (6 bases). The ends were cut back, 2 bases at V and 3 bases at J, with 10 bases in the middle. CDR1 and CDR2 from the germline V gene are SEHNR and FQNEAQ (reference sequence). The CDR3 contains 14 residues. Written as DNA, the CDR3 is TGTGCCAGCAGCTTACAGGGGAATGACTATGGCTACACCTTC. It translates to CASSLQGNDYGYTF. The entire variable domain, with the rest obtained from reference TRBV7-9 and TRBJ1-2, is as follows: DTGVSQNPRHKITKRGQNVTFRCDPISEHNRLYWYRQTLGQGPEFLTYFQNEAQLEKSRLLSDRFSAERPKGSFSTLEIQRTEQGDSAMYLCASSLQGNDYGYTFGSGTRLTVV.

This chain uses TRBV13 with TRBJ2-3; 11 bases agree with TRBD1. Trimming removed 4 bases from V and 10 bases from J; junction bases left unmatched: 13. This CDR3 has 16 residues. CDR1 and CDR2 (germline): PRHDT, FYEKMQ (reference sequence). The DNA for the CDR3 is TGTGCCAGCAGCTCCCCCGGACAGGGGGCGGTTATGGCGCAGTATTTT. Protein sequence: CASSSPGQGAVMAQYF.

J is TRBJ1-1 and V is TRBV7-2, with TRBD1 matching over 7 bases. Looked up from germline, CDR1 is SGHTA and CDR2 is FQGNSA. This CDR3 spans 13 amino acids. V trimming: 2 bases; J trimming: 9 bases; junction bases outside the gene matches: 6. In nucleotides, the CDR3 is TGTGCCAGCAGCTTACTGACAGGGCGACAAGCTTTCTTT. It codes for CASSLLTGRQAFF.

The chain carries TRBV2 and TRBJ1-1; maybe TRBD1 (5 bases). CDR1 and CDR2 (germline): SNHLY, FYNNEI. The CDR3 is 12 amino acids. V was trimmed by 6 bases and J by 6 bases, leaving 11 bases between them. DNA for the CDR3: TGTGCCAGCAGCACACAGGCAGCTGAAGCTTTCTTT. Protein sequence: CASSTQAAEAFF. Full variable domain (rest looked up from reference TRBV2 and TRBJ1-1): EPEVTQTPSHQVTQMGQEVILRCVPISNHLYFYWYRQILGQKVEFLVSFYNNEISEKSEIFDDQFSVERPDGSNFTLKIRSTKLEDSAMYFCASSTQAAEAFFGQGTRLTVV.

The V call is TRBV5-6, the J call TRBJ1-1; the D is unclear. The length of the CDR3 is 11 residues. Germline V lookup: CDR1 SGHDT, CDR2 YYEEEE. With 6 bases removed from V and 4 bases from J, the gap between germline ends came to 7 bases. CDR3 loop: CASNGLTEAFF. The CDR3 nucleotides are TGTGCCAGCAACGGTCTCACTGAAGCTTTCTTT.

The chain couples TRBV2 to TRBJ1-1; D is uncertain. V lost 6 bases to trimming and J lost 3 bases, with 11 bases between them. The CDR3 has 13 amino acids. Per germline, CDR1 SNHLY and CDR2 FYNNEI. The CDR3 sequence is CASRQDEDTEAFF. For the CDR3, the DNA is TGTGCCAGCAGACAAGACGAGGACACTGAAGCTTTCTTT.

CDR3 DNA: TGTGCCAGCAGCTCGGGACACGCCGGGTTGGATACGCAGTATTTT. It translates to CASSSGHAGLDTQYF. V and J are TRBV5-4 and TRBJ2-3; tentatively, D is TRBD1 (6 bases). V was trimmed by 3 bases and J by 6 bases, leaving 17 bases between them. This CDR3 region has 15 residues. From germline, CDR1 is SGHNT and CDR2 YYREEE (reference sequence).

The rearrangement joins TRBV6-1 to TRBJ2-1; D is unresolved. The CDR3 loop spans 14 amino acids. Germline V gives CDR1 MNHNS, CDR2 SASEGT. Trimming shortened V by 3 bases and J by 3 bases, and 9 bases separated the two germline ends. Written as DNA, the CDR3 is TGTGCCAGCAGTGATCTCGGCGGCTACAATGAGCAGTTCTTC. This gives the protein CASSDLGGYNEQFF.

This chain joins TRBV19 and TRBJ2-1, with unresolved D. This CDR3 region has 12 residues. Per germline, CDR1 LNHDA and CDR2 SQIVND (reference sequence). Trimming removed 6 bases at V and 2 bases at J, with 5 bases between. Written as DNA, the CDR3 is TGTGCCAGTAGGAGTCCCTACAATGAGCAGTTCTTC. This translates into CASRSPYNEQFF.